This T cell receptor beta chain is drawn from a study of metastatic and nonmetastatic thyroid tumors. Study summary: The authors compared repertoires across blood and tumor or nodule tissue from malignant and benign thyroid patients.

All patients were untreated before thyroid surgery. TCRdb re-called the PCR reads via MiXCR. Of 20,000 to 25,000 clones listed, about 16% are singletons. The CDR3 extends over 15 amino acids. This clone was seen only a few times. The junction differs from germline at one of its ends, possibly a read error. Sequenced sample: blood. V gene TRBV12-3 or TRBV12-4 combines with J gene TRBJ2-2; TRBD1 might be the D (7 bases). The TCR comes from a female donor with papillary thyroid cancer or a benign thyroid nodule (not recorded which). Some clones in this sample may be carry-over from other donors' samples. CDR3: CASSLRQGGTGELSF. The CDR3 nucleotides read TGTGCCAGCAGTTTACGGCAGGGGGGCACCGGGGAGCTGTCTTTT.